The 18 T cell receptor beta chains listed next were all sequenced from one sample in a study of blood T cell repertoires in COVID-19. Data came from immunoSEQ multiplex PCR; TCRdb stores just in-frame clones and leaves some out. The table has about 220,000 clones, around three quarters seen once. The material sequenced was peripheral blood. Receptor source: a woman aged 65 to 85 with acute or convalescent COVID-19.

This rearrangement joins TRBV5-6 to TRBJ2-7, with 7 nucleotides matching TRBD2. Unmatched junction bases numbered 7, after V lost 4 bases and J lost 6 bases. This CDR3 has 13 amino acids. In germline, CDR1 is SGHDT, CDR2 YYEEEE. The CDR3 reads CASSGGRVSEQYV. CDR3 DNA: TGTGCCAGCAGCGGGGGGAGGGTATCCGAGCAGTACGTC.

This chain joins TRBV9 and TRBJ2-3; D is unclear. Germline assignment: CDR1 SGDLS and CDR2 YYNGEE. The CDR3 totals 15 residues. V was trimmed by 0 bases and J by 2 bases, leaving 10 bases between them. CDR3: CASSVADRDTDTQYF. In DNA form, the CDR3 reads TGTGCCAGCAGCGTAGCTGATCGCGACACAGATACGCAGTATTTT.

This clone was picked up one time. The chain uses TRBV7-3 and TRBJ2-1; D ambiguous. The V and J ends lost 0 bases and 7 bases respectively, with 16 bases between them. The CDR3 loop spans 16 amino acids. Per the germline V gene, CDR1 is SGHTA and CDR2 is FQGTGA. In nucleotides, the CDR3 is TGTGCCAGCAGCTTAACCGCGACGACAACCGTTAATGAGCAGTTCTTC. Its translation: CASSLTATTTVNEQFF.

The CDR3 loop reads CASRGWPGEKLFF. Here the CDR3 DNA reads TGTGCCAGCAGAGGTTGGCCGGGAGAAAAACTGTTTTTT. V gene TRBV6-6 combines with J gene TRBJ1-4; D uncertain. The CDR3 runs 13 residues. Trimming took 6 bases from V and 8 from J, leaving 13 bases between them. CDR1 is MNHNY, CDR2 SVGAGI, per germline (reference sequence).

The chain is built from TRBV19 and TRBJ1-4, with D maybe TRBD1 (6 bases). Germline V CDR1 and CDR2: LNHDA, SQIVND (reference sequence). The V and J ends lost 1 base and 5 bases respectively, with 8 bases between them. The CDR3 is 14 amino acids. The CDR3 is CASSIGQGNEKLFF. In nucleotides, the CDR3 is TGTGCCAGTAGTATAGGGCAGGGGAATGAAAAACTGTTTTTT. Based on the CDR3 plus reference TRBV19 and TRBJ1-4, the full variable domain is DGGITQSPKYLFRKEGQNVTLSCEQNLNHDAMYWYRQDPGQGLRLIYYSQIVNDFQKGDIAEGYSVSREKKESFPLTVTSAQKNPTAFYLCASSIGQGNEKLFFGSGTQLSVL.

This clone was counted only a few times. The V and J genes are TRBV7-9 and TRBJ2-5; D is undetermined. The length of the CDR3 is 13 residues. Trimming took 8 bases from V and 5 from J, leaving 15 bases between them. Germline V CDR1 and CDR2: SEHNR, FQNEAQ (reference sequence). The CDR3 DNA follows: TGTGCCAGCGGAATCTACAGTTCGGAGACCCAGTACTTC. Translation: CASGIYSSETQYF.

This sequence joins TRBV6-5 and TRBJ1-2; 7 nucleotides line up with TRBD1. Trimming at V came to 6 bases and at J to 4 bases, leaving 11 bases not matched to a gene. This CDR3 has 15 residues. In germline, CDR1 is MNHEY, CDR2 SVGAGI. The CDR3 sequence: CASRNNRDSIYGYTF. The CDR3 bases are TGTGCCAGCAGAAACAACCGGGACAGCATCTATGGCTACACCTTC.

The gene calls are TRBV5-1 and TRBJ2-3, with TRBD2 matching 15 bases. V gave up 6 bases and J gave up 6 bases; unmatched junction bases: 5. The CDR3 spans 15 residues. Germline lookup yields CDR1 SGHRS and CDR2 YFSETQ. CDR3 region: CASTAGLAGGDTQYF. The CDR3 DNA sequence: TGCGCCAGCACCGCCGGACTAGCGGGGGGGGATACGCAGTATTTT. The full variable domain, with the rest looked up from reference TRBV5-1 and TRBJ2-3, is KAGVTQTPRYLIKTRGQQVTLSCSPISGHRSVSWYQQTPGQGLQFLFEYFSETQRNKGNFPGRFSGRQFSNSRSEMNVSTLELGDSALYLCASTAGLAGGDTQYFGPGTRLTVL.

The genes are TRBV5-1 and TRBJ2-1; 11 positions match TRBD2. Germline V gives CDR1 SGHRS, CDR2 YFSETQ. The CDR3 extends over 15 amino acids. Trimming cost V 1 base and J 6 bases; bases outside gene matches: 3. CDR3 loop: CASSLSLAGANEQFF. In nucleotides, the CDR3 is TGCGCCAGCAGCTTGTCACTAGCGGGGGCCAATGAGCAGTTCTTC. Using reference TRBV5-1 and TRBJ2-1 for the parts outside the CDR3, the full variable domain is KAGVTQTPRYLIKTRGQQVTLSCSPISGHRSVSWYQQTPGQGLQFLFEYFSETQRNKGNFPGRFSGRQFSNSRSEMNVSTLELGDSALYLCASSLSLAGANEQFFGPGTRLTVL.

The gene calls are TRBV7-9 and TRBJ2-1; perhaps TRBD2 as D (5 bases). The CDR3 contains 14 residues. The germline gives CDR1 SEHNR, CDR2 FQNEAQ (reference sequence). Trimming took off 5 bases at V and 5 bases at J, with 13 bases between the two ends. The CDR3 DNA follows: TGTGCCAGCAGCCCCCTTACTAGGAACAATGAGCAGTTCTTC. It is translated as CASSPLTRNNEQFF.

The genes are TRBV5-1 and TRBJ1-5; no clear D gene. CDR3 size: 16 residues. Germline V CDR1 and CDR2: SGHRS, YFSETQ. Trimming removed 0 bases from V and 4 bases from J, with 14 bases in between. The CDR3 loop is CASSLGPGSPNQPQHF. The CDR3 DNA reads TGCGCCAGCAGCTTGGGACCGGGGTCCCCTAATCAGCCCCAGCATTTT.

As DNA, the CDR3 is TGTGCCAGCTCACCCGGGGGGCCCTACGAGCAGTACTTC. Translated: CASSPGGPYEQYF. This sequence joins TRBV18 and TRBJ2-7; maybe TRBD2 (7 bases). CDR3 length equals 13 residues. V was cut by 3 bases and J by 2 bases, with 8 bases left in between. Per the germline V gene, CDR1 is KGHSH and CDR2 is LQKENI.

CDR3: CAWGPGQGNTIYF. DNA of the CDR3: TGTGCCTGGGGTCCGGGACAGGGGAACACCATATATTTT. J is TRBJ1-3 and V is TRBV30, with 10 nucleotides matching TRBD1. The CDR3 is made up of 13 amino acids. Germline CDR1 GTSNPN, CDR2 SVGIG (reference sequence). The junction had 5 bases not matched to a gene; V was cut back by 5 bases and J by 7 bases. The full variable domain, completed using reference TRBV30 and TRBJ1-3, is SQTIHQWPATLVQPVGSPLSLECTVEGTSNPNLYWYRQAAGRGLQLLFYSVGIGQISSEVPQNLSASRPQDRQFILSSKKLLLSDSGFYLCAWGPGQGNTIYFGEGSWLTVV.

Turning to this clone: Sequence at one end of the junction differs from germline and may be a read error. The gene calls are TRBV13 and TRBJ2-1; TRBD1 aligns across 7 bases. The CDR3 is 12 amino acids. The germline V gene encodes CDR1 PRHDT and CDR2 FYEKMQ (reference sequence). CDR3 sequence reads: CASSLFGTVLIF. The CDR3 DNA reads TGTGCCAGCAGCTTATTTGGGACAGTCCTGATCTTC.

This chain links TRBV6-5 with TRBJ1-5; D unresolved. The V gene lost 4 bases and the J gene lost 0 bases, with 13 bases spanning the gap. This CDR3 comprises 16 residues. CDR1 and CDR2 from the germline V gene are MNHEY and SVGAGI. The CDR3 region is CASSLIPGDSNQPQHF. CDR3 DNA: TGTGCCAGCAGTTTGATCCCCGGGGATAGCAATCAGCCCCAGCATTTT.

The genes are TRBV2 and TRBJ2-5; D unresolved. The germline V and J ends were trimmed by 7 bases and 3 bases, with 9 bases remaining between them. The CDR3 consists of 12 residues. Germline loops: CDR1 SNHLY, CDR2 FYNNEI. CDR3 nucleotide sequence: TGTGCCAGCACGGCAGGTGAAGAGACCCAGTACTTC. It is translated as CASTAGEETQYF.

The V and J genes are TRBV15 and TRBJ2-5; 7 nucleotides agree with TRBD1. The CDR3 runs to 18 residues. From germline, CDR1 is LNHNV and CDR2 YYDKDF (reference sequence). V gave up 0 bases and J gave up 1 base; unmatched junction bases: 11. DNA of the CDR3: TGTGCCACCAGCAGAGATATATTAGGGACAGCCGTCCAAGAGACCCAGTACTTC. It is translated as CATSRDILGTAVQETQYF. Drawing the rest from reference TRBV15 and TRBJ2-5, the complete variable domain is DAMVIQNPRYQVTQFGKPVTLSCSQTLNHNVMYWYQQKSSQAPKLLFHYYDKDFNNEADTPDNFQSRRPNTSFCFLDIRSPGLGDTAMYLCATSRDILGTAVQETQYFGPGTRLLVL.

This clone came up a few times. The V gene is TRBV5-1, the J gene TRBJ1-1; 9 bases agree with TRBD1. J was trimmed by 3 bases and V by 4 bases; bases with no gene match: 10. Germline V CDR1 and CDR2: SGHRS, YFSETQ. The CDR3 totals 16 residues. CDR3 coding DNA: TGCGCCAGCAGCCGCTCGACAGGGGGGTTGGACACTGAAGCTTTCTTT. Amino acid sequence: CASSRSTGGLDTEAFF.